The 23 T cell receptor beta chains below all came from one sample that was sequenced in a study of graft-versus-host responses after intestinal transplantation. Clones were sequenced by immunoSEQ multiplex PCR, and TCRdb holds only the in-frame ones, with some missing. Of 90,000 to 95,000 clones in the sample, roughly 91% are singletons; the top ten hold roughly 0.49%. Their specific antigens are unknown. The sample consisted of unstimulated CD8+ T cells sorted from spleen or lymph node cells, taken before intestinal transplant. The receptors were gathered from a human donor who received an intestinal transplant.

As DNA, the CDR3 is TGTGCCAGCAGCGTACCAGAACAGGGGATACCTAACTATGGCTACACCTTC. Translating it yields CASSVPEQGIPNYGYTF. The rearrangement uses TRBV9 and TRBJ1-2, with 7 positions matching TRBD1. This CDR3 contains 17 residues. Trimming at V came to 1 base and at J to 0 bases, leaving 9 bases not matched to a gene. Germline CDR1 SGDLS, CDR2 YYNGEE.

The chain employs TRBV6-5 and TRBJ2-3, with a possible D match to TRBD2 (6 bases). The CDR3 is 12 residues long. The germline gives CDR1 MNHEY, CDR2 SVGAGI. The ends were cut back, 11 bases at V and 6 bases at J, with 15 bases in the middle. CDR3 DNA sequence: TGTGCCGGGGGGATTAACAGGGATACGCAGTATTTT. Protein product: CAGGINRDTQYF.

The chain uses TRBV4-1 and TRBJ2-7, with TRBD2 matching over 8 bases. The J segment lost 3 bases and the V segment lost 3 bases, leaving 22 bases of the junction unmatched. CDR3 length: 20 residues. Germline V CDR1 and CDR2: MGHRA, YSYEKL. The CDR3 sequence is CASSQTPLDAGGPRSYEQYF. The CDR3 DNA is TGCGCCAGCAGCCAGACCCCCCTGGACGCGGGAGGCCCCAGGAGCTACGAGCAGTACTTC.

V and J are TRBV5-5 and TRBJ1-2; tentatively, D is TRBD1 (6 bases). This CDR3 spans 15 amino acids. The germline CDR1 and CDR2 sequences are SGHKS and YYEKEE (reference sequence). V lost 3 bases to trimming and J lost 8 bases, with 20 bases between them. As DNA, the CDR3 is TGTGCCAGCAGCTCATATACGGGACAACTTCAAGGCTACACCTTC. Its protein is CASSSYTGQLQGYTF.

This clone was picked up a small number of times. The CDR3 sequence: CAWSDRGVREQYF. The CDR3 nucleotides are TGTGCCTGGTCAGACAGGGGCGTTCGGGAGCAGTACTTC. The rearrangement links TRBV30 to TRBJ2-7; 8 nucleotides match TRBD1. Trimming cost V 5 bases and J 7 bases; bases outside gene matches: 10. Germline CDR1 GTSNPN, CDR2 SVGIG (reference sequence). The CDR3 runs 13 residues.

The rearrangement links TRBV12-5 to TRBJ2-7; the D gene is possibly TRBD2 (6 bases). Germline values: CDR1 LGHNT, CDR2 FRNRAP. The CDR3 spans 14 residues. V gave up 5 bases and J gave up 0 bases, with 11 bases separating them. CDR3 region: CASGAGSSSYEQYF. DNA of the CDR3: TGTGCTAGTGGTGCCGGGAGCAGCTCCTACGAGCAGTACTTC.

This chain connects TRBV6-1 to TRBJ1-5; D is possibly TRBD1 (6 bases). Germline CDR1 is MNHNS and CDR2 is SASEGT. V lost 4 bases and J 6 bases, leaving 7 bases between the germline ends. The CDR3 runs to 12 residues. The CDR3 is CASSVGGQPQHF. In DNA form, the CDR3 reads TGTGCCAGCAGTGTAGGGGGTCAGCCCCAGCATTTT.

The rearrangement uses TRBV27 and TRBJ2-7; possibly TRBD2 for D (5 bases). This CDR3 spans 15 amino acids. Trimming left V 4 bases short and J 4 bases short, with 17 bases between. CDR1 MNHEY and CDR2 SMNVEV come from the germline V gene (reference sequence). CDR3 in amino acids: CASSWADGGGYEQYF. The CDR3 DNA follows: TGTGCCAGCAGTTGGGCGGACGGTGGAGGTTACGAGCAGTACTTC.

J is TRBJ2-7 and V is TRBV7-3; 11 positions match TRBD2. The CDR3 consists of 18 residues. In germline, CDR1 is SGHTA, CDR2 FQGTGA. The V and J ends lost 2 bases and 6 bases, in that order; junction bases with no gene match: 15. CDR3 residues: CASSLPDQTLAGVGEQYF. CDR3 in DNA: TGTGCCAGCAGCTTACCAGACCAGACACTAGCGGGGGTGGGCGAGCAGTACTTC. Complete variable domain (other parts from reference TRBV7-3 and TRBJ2-7): GAGVSQTPSNKVTEKGKYVELRCDPISGHTALYWYRQSLGQGPEFLIYFQGTGAADDSGLPNDRFFAVRPEGSVSTLKIQRTERGDSAVYLCASSLPDQTLAGVGEQYFGPGTRLTVT.

The CDR3 DNA reads as TGTGCCAGCAGCTTAGGAGCAAACTATGGCTACACCTTC. Translated: CASSLGANYGYTF. This sequence joins TRBV5-8 and TRBJ1-2, with D uncertain. CDR3 size: 13 residues. V lost 2 bases and J lost 2, with 7 bases in between. From germline, CDR1 is SGHTS and CDR2 YDEGEE.

The CDR3 sequence is CASSEADRVGGQETQYF. The DNA of the CDR3 is TGTGCCAGCAGTGAAGCGGACAGGGTGGGAGGTCAAGAGACCCAGTACTTC. The gene calls are TRBV6-1 and TRBJ2-5; TRBD1 agrees at 8 bases. V lost 0 bases to trimming and J lost 2 bases; unmatched junction nucleotides: 8. The germline CDR1 and CDR2 sequences are MNHNS and SASEGT. This CDR3 comprises 17 residues.

This chain links TRBV5-5 with TRBJ1-2; D ambiguous. Trimming left V 1 base short and J 6 bases short, with 10 bases between. CDR3 length equals 13 residues. Germline V lookup: CDR1 SGHKS, CDR2 YYEKEE (reference sequence). The CDR3 region is CASSLFGQDGYTF. The DNA for the CDR3 is TGTGCCAGCAGCTTGTTTGGTCAGGATGGCTACACCTTC. The full variable domain, completed using reference TRBV5-5 and TRBJ1-2, is DAGVTQSPTHLIKTRGQQVTLRCSPISGHKSVSWYQQVLGQGPQFIFQYYEKEERGRGNFPDRFSARQFPNYSSELNVNALLLGDSALYLCASSLFGQDGYTFGSGTRLTVV.

This clone appeared once. The rearrangement uses TRBV7-3 and TRBJ2-1; D gene uncertain. V shed 4 bases and J shed 0 bases, with 16 bases lying between them. Looked up from germline, CDR1 is SGHTA and CDR2 is FQGTGA. The CDR3 loop spans 17 amino acids. CDR3 DNA sequence: TGTGCCAGCAGCTCGTATACCATGTTGAGCTCCTACAATGAGCAGTTCTTC. Translating gives CASSSYTMLSSYNEQFF.

The gene calls are TRBV5-5 and TRBJ1-2, with 8 bases that match TRBD1. Germline CDR1 SGHKS, CDR2 YYEKEE (reference sequence). The ends lost 2 bases at V and 3 bases at J; junction bases unmatched: 3. The CDR3 covers 14 residues. CDR3 coding DNA: TGTGCCAGCAGCTTCGGACAGGGACACTATGGCTACACCTTC. This sequence encodes CASSFGQGHYGYTF. The full variable domain, in which reference TRBV5-5 and TRBJ1-2 provide the parts outside the CDR3, is DAGVTQSPTHLIKTRGQQVTLRCSPISGHKSVSWYQQVLGQGPQFIFQYYEKEERGRGNFPDRFSARQFPNYSSELNVNALLLGDSALYLCASSFGQGHYGYTFGSGTRLTVV.

CDR3 in amino acids: CASSIRDRENQPQHF. The CDR3, as DNA: TGTGCCAGTAGTATCCGGGACAGGGAAAATCAGCCCCAGCATTTT. V is TRBV19 and J is TRBJ1-5, with 9 bases aligning to TRBD1. CDR1 and CDR2 from the germline V gene are LNHDA and SQIVND (reference sequence). CDR3 length equals 15 residues. Germline trimming cut 3 bases from V and 4 bases from J; bases unmatched to any gene: 4.

V and J are TRBV7-6 and TRBJ2-7, with D maybe TRBD2 (6 bases). Germline V gene lookup returns CDR1 SGHVS and CDR2 FNYEAQ. This CDR3 is built from 14 residues. The V gene lost 2 bases and the J gene lost 1 base, with 9 bases spanning the gap. The chain's CDR3 is CASSLLGLSYEQYF. CDR3 DNA: TGTGCCAGCAGCTTATTGGGACTTTCCTACGAGCAGTACTTC.

The chain uses TRBV6-5 and TRBJ2-5, with 7 positions matching TRBD2. Germline lookup yields CDR1 MNHEY and CDR2 SVGAGI. The ends lost 3 bases at V and 2 bases at J; junction bases unmatched: 9. This CDR3 region has 16 residues. The CDR3 reads CASSYLAAVGQETQYF. The CDR3 bases are TGTGCCAGCAGTTATCTAGCGGCCGTGGGGCAAGAGACCCAGTACTTC.

This clone was found many times. V gene TRBV4-1 combines with J gene TRBJ1-1; D not certain. Germline V gene sequence: CDR1 MGHRA, CDR2 YSYEKL. The V end was cut by 2 bases, the J end by 1 base, with 5 bases between. The CDR3 runs to 13 residues. As DNA, the CDR3 is TGCGCCAGCAGCCAATCCCAGAACACTGAAGCTTTCTTT. It codes for CASSQSQNTEAFF.

The chain couples TRBV7-2 to TRBJ2-5, with D possibly matching TRBD2 (6 bases). The germline V gene has CDR1 SGHTA and CDR2 FQGNSA. The CDR3 loop spans 13 amino acids. V dropped 5 bases and J dropped 3 bases, with 10 bases sitting between them. The CDR3 DNA reads TGTGCCAGCAGCCCGGGAGTCGAAGAGACCCAGTACTTC. Encoded protein: CASSPGVEETQYF.

V is TRBV27 and J is TRBJ2-7; 7 bases are a match to TRBD2. CDR1 MNHEY and CDR2 SMNVEV come from the germline V gene (reference sequence). The CDR3 is 14 amino acids. Unmatched junction bases numbered 5, after V lost 2 bases and J lost 4 bases. CDR3 region: CASSLMGGGYEQYF. The CDR3 region has the DNA TGTGCCAGCAGTTTAATGGGGGGGGGTTACGAGCAGTACTTC.

The chain carries TRBV7-3 and TRBJ2-1; the match to TRBD2 covers 14 bases. The CDR3 length is 20 residues. The V segment lost 5 bases and the J segment 8 bases; nucleotides outside the gene matches: 20. CDR1 and CDR2 from the germline V gene are SGHTA and FQGTGA. The CDR3 nucleotides read TGTGCCAGCAGCCCTCGGACTAGCGGGGGGCCATTCATTTCCCCCCATGAGCAGTTCTTC. Amino acid sequence: CASSPRTSGGPFISPHEQFF. The full variable domain, rest sourced from reference TRBV7-3 and TRBJ2-1, is GAGVSQTPSNKVTEKGKYVELRCDPISGHTALYWYRQSLGQGPEFLIYFQGTGAADDSGLPNDRFFAVRPEGSVSTLKIQRTERGDSAVYLCASSPRTSGGPFISPHEQFFGPGTRLTVL.

This clone was picked up one time. The V call is TRBV7-2, the J call TRBJ2-2, with 10 bases fitting TRBD1. Trimming removed 6 bases from V and 5 bases from J; junction bases left unmatched: 6. CDR3 length: 15 amino acids. Germline V gene lookup returns CDR1 SGHTA and CDR2 FQGNSA. CDR3 bases: TGTGCCAGCAGATATAGGGACAGGGGAACCGGGGAGCTGTTTTTT. Encoded protein: CASRYRDRGTGELFF.

The rearrangement links TRBV27 to TRBJ2-1, with 9 bases lining up with TRBD1. CDR1 and CDR2 (germline): MNHEY, SMNVEV (reference sequence). The CDR3 spans 16 residues. J was trimmed by 5 bases and V by 5 bases; bases with no gene match: 10. The CDR3 here is CASSTIGQGSDNEQFF. The CDR3 bases are TGTGCCAGCAGTACCATCGGACAGGGGTCGGACAATGAGCAGTTCTTC.